The clone carrying this T cell receptor beta chain was seen a few times. What it binds is not known. This CDR3 comprises 15 residues. Trimming left V 1 base short and J 2 bases short, with 13 bases between. The germline V gene has CDR1 SGHTS and CDR2 YDEGEE. These data belong to a study of T cells in Graves' hyperthyroidism and ophthalmopathy. Overall study findings and caveats: The blood repertoire included most of the expanded thyroid clonotypes above 0.001. Ophthalmopathy could be told apart from stable hyperthyroidism with a 13 V-J model. Model-based prediction identified ophthalmopathy a median around 6.5 months prior to its onset.

The source material, RNA transcripts, was used to amplify TCR beta CDR3 regions. First-round RT-PCR targeting the TCR CDR3 was performed with the HTBI primer set. TCRdb re-derived calls from the multiplex PCR reads in MiXCR, one entry per CDR3 protein. The sample contains around 300,000 distinct CDR3 sequences, less than 20% of which appear only once. The TCR originated in a man in his fifties with Graves' ophthalmopathy. This chain joins TRBV5-8 and TRBJ2-7; D is unresolved. Sequenced input: blood. In nucleotides, the CDR3 is TGTGCCAGCAGCTTGAAATCTGAGCGTACCTACGAGCAGTACTTC. Amino acids: CASSLKSERTYEQYF.